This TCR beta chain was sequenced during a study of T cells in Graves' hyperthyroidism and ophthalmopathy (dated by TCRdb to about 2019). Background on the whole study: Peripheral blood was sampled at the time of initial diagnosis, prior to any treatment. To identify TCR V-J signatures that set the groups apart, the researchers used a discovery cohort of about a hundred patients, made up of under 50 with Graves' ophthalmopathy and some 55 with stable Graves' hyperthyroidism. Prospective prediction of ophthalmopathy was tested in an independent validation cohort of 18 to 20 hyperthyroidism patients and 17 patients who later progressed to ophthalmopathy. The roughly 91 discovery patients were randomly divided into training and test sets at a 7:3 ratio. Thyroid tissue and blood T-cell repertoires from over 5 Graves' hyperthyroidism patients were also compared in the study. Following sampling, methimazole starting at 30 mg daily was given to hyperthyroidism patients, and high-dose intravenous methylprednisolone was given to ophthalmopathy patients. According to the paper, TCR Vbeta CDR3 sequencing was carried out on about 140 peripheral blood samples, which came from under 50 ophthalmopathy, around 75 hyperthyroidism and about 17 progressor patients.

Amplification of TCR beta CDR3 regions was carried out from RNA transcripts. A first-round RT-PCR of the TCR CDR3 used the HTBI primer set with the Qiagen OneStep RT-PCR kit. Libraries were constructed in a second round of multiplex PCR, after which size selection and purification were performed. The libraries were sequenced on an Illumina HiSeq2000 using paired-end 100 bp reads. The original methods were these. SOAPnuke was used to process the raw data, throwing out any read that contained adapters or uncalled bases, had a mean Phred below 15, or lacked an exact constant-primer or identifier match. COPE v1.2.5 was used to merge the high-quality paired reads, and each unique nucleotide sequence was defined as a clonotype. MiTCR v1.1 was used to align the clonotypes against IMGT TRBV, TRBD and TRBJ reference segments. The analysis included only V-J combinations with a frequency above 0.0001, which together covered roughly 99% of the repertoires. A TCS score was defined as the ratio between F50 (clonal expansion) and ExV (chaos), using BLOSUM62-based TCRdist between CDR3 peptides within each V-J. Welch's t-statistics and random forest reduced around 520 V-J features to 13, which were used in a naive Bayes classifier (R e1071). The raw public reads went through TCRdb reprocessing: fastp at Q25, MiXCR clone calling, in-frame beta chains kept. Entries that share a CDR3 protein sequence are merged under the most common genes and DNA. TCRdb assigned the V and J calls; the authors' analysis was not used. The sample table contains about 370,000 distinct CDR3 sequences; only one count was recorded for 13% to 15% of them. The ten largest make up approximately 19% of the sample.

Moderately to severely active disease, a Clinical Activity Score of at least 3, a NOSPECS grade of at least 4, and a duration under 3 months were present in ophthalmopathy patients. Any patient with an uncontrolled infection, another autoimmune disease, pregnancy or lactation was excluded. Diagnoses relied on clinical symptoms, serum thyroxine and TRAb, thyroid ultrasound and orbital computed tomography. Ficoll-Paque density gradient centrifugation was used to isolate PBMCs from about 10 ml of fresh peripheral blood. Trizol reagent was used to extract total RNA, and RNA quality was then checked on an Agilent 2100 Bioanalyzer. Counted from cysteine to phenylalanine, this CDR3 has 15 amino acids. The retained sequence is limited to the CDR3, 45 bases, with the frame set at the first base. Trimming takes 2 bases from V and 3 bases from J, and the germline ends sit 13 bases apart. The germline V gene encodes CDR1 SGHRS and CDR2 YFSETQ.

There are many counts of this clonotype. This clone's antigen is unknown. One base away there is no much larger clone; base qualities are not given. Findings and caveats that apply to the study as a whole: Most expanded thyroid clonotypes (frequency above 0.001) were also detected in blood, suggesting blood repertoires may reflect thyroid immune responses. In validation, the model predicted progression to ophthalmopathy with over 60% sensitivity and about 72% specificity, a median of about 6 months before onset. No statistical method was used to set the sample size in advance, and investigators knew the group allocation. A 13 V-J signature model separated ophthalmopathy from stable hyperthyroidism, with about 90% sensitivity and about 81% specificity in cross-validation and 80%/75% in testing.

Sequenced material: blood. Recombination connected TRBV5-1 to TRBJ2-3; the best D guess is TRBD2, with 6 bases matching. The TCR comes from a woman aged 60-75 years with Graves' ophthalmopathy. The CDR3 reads CASSFPAGRTDTQYF. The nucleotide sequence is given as TGCGCCAGCAGCTTCCCAGCGGGCCGGACAGATACGCAGTATTTT.